Listed below are T cell receptor beta chains from one sample, sequenced in a study of long-term antiretroviral therapy in people with HIV. Libraries were prepared by immunoSEQ multiplex PCR; TCRdb keeps only in-frame clonotypes and omits some of them. The sample consists of 30,000 or so clones, less than 90% of them appearing once. The sequences come from unsorted PBMCs, collected about 5 years before starting antiretroviral therapy. Receptors originate from a man aged 45-65 years with HIV. Both conserved end residues are part of each CDR3. Fields, in order: V gene, D gene, J gene, clone size, CDR3 protein, CDR3 DNA. A D gene is named only where the DNA matches it firmly. Expanded clones get a size class; other rows say once, few or many, or leave the size out.

>TRBV2|TRBD2|TRBJ2-5|NA
CASSGVGGETQYF
TGTGCCAGCAGTGGTGTGGGGGGGGAGACCCAGTACTTC
>TRBV10-3|NA|TRBJ2-2|NA
CAISAHSQTNTGELFF
TGTGCCATCAGTGCTCACAGCCAAACGAACACCGGGGAGCTGTTTTTT
>TRBV28|TRBD2|TRBJ2-5|NA
CASSPTSPGLAGQETQYF
TGTGCCAGCAGTCCTACCTCCCCGGGACTAGCGGGACAAGAGACCCAGTACTTC
>TRBV19|NA|TRBJ2-1|NA
CASSIDRVRQFF
TGTGCCAGTAGTATAGACAGGGTAAGGCAGTTCTTC
>TRBV11-2|TRBD1|TRBJ2-7|NA
CASSPLQGAYEQYF
TGTGCCAGCAGCCCCCTGCAGGGGGCCTACGAGCAGTACTTC
>TRBV28|NA|TRBJ1-2|NA
CASSWGGTQKNYGYTF
TGTGCCAGCAGTTGGGGGGGGACACAGAAAAACTATGGCTACACCTTC
>TRBV5-1|TRBD2|TRBJ2-3|NA
CASSLGVAGPDTQYF
TGCGCCAGCAGCTTGGGAGTAGCGGGACCAGATACGCAGTATTTT
>TRBV5-1|TRBD1|TRBJ1-2|NA
CASSSEGQGAPGYTF
TGCGCCAGCAGCTCGGAGGGACAGGGGGCACCTGGCTACACCTTC
>TRBV7-3|NA|TRBJ1-6|NA
CASSFNADSSYNSPLHF
TGTGCCAGCAGCTTTAATGCGGACAGCTCCTATAATTCACCCCTCCACTTT
>TRBV28|TRBD1|TRBJ1-4|NA
CASSPPSGTGDATNEKLFF
TGTGCCAGCAGTCCCCCTTCCGGGACAGGTGATGCAACTAATGAAAAACTGTTTTTT
>TRBV19|NA|TRBJ2-4|NA
CASSNRDASRAPYF
TGTGCCAGTAGCAATAGGGACGCCAGTAGGGCCCCGTACTTC
>TRBV7-9|TRBD2|TRBJ2-7|few
CASSILAGGPNEQYF
TGTGCCAGCAGCATACTAGCGGGAGGGCCTAACGAGCAGTACTTC
>TRBV27|TRBD2|TRBJ2-2|NA
CASGRREANTGELFF
TGTGCCAGCGGTAGACGGGAGGCGAACACCGGGGAGCTGTTTTTT
>TRBV6-5|TRBD1|TRBJ2-7|NA
CASSYRDRGPYEQYF
TGTGCCAGCAGTTACCGGGACAGGGGGCCTTACGAGCAGTACTTC
>TRBV5-1|TRBD1|TRBJ2-2|NA
CASSLQGPTLNTGELFF
TGCGCCAGCAGCCTACAGGGGCCTACTTTGAACACCGGGGAGCTGTTTTTT
>TRBV6-5|TRBD1|TRBJ1-2|NA
CASRRPGQGASGYTF
TGTGCCAGCAGACGACCGGGACAGGGGGCTTCTGGCTACACCTTC
>TRBV27|NA|TRBJ2-2|NA
CASSLFSDTGELFF
TGTGCCAGCAGTTTATTTTCGGACACCGGGGAGCTGTTTTTT
>TRBV5-5|NA|TRBJ2-5|NA
CASSLYFEETQYF
TGTGCCAGCAGCTTGTATTTCGAAGAGACCCAGTACTTC
>TRBV9|NA|TRBJ2-3|NA
CASSRAGGTSTDTQYF
TGTGCCAGTTCCCGAGCCGGAGGGACTAGCACAGATACGCAGTATTTT
>TRBV28|NA|TRBJ2-7|NA
CASSSNYEQYF
TGTGCCAGCAGTTCCAACTACGAGCAGTACTTC
>TRBV2|NA|TRBJ2-4|NA
CASFLYLRPQADIQYF
TGTGCCAGCTTTTTGTATCTAAGGCCCCAGGCGGACATTCAGTACTTC
>TRBV11-1|TRBD2|TRBJ2-3|NA
CASSSLVRGRVTDTQYF
TGTGCCAGCAGCTCCCTGGTCCGGGGGAGGGTGACAGATACGCAGTATTTT
>TRBV5-1|NA|TRBJ2-7|NA
CASSLALSGSSYEQYF
TGCGCCAGCAGCTTGGCCCTAAGCGGGTCGTCCTACGAGCAGTACTTC
>TRBV7-9|NA|TRBJ1-1|NA
CASSLVGWAFF
TGTGCCAGCAGCTTAGTCGGTTGGGCTTTCTTT
>TRBV16|NA|TRBJ1-5|NA
CASSQEVYSNQPQHF
TGTGCCAGCAGCCAAGAGGTATATAGCAATCAGCCCCAGCATTTT
>TRBV2|TRBD1|TRBJ1-1|NA
CASSSLGQQNTEAFF
TGTGCCAGCAGTAGCCTGGGACAGCAGAACACTGAAGCTTTCTTT
>TRBV5-1|NA|TRBJ1-1|NA
CASSLGTSEAFF
TGCGCCAGCAGCTTAGGGACGTCTGAAGCTTTCTTT
>TRBV6-1|TRBD1|TRBJ1-3|NA
CASSEDRAGNTIYF
TGTGCCAGCAGTGAGGACAGGGCCGGAAACACCATATATTTT
>TRBV5-1|NA|TRBJ1-2|NA
CASSLLDGNYGYTF
TGCGCCAGCAGCTTGTTGGACGGTAACTATGGCTACACCTTC
>TRBV5-6|TRBD1|TRBJ1-2|NA
CASSLLLGQGGYTF
TGTGCCAGCAGCTTGCTACTAGGACAGGGAGGCTACACCTTC